Presented here are 8 T cell receptor beta chains from one specimen sequenced in a study of T-cell memory formation after mild COVID-19 (dated by TCRdb to about 2021). The library was prepared using 5' RACE. Sequenced on an Illumina NovaSeq 6000. TCRdb redid the processing of the public reads, applying fastp at Q25 and MiXCR, and retained in-frame beta chains. When rows share a CDR3 protein, they turn into one entry using the most common DNA and genes. The sample data list fewer than 350,000 distinct CDR3 sequences, and roughly an eighth of these were observed just once. The biggest ten clones account for 21% of the sample. The sequenced material came from PBMCs or a T cell subset sorted from them (not recorded which). Every receptor here comes from a man younger than 35 who had mild COVID-19 (a few samples of this study predate the infection). The sample titles of this study are shuffled in the database, so cell type and time point are left out; the donor was told from shared clones.

The rearrangement links TRBV12-5 to TRBJ1-2; the D is unclear. The ends were cut back, 3 bases at V and 4 bases at J, with 6 bases in the middle. CDR1 and CDR2 (germline): LGHNT, FRNRAP. The CDR3 totals 12 residues. The CDR3, as DNA: TGTGCTAGTGGTTTAAATTCCTATGGCTACACCTTC. It codes for CASGLNSYGYTF.

This clonotype was detected a few times. CDR3 residues: CASSREQGSEKLFF. DNA of the CDR3: TGTGCCAGCAGCAGAGAACAGGGAAGTGAAAAACTGTTTTTT. This chain joins TRBV6-5 and TRBJ1-4, with TRBD1 as a possible D gene (6 bases). Germline-derived CDR1 and CDR2 are MNHEY and SVGAGI. The V and J ends lost 6 bases and 7 bases respectively, with 15 bases between them. The CDR3 has 14 amino acids.

With respect to this clonotype: One junction end does not reproduce the germline sequence, and a read error may be involved. The chain couples TRBV5-5 to TRBJ2-7; D not certain. Germline assignment: CDR1 SGHKS and CDR2 YYEKEE (reference sequence). This CDR3 is built from 15 residues. CDR3 in DNA: TGTGCCAGCAGATTGGATCCAGGAAGCTCCTACGAGCAGTACTTC. This sequence encodes CASRLDPGSSYEQYF.

This clonotype has only a few counts. Here the CDR3 reads CASSVVPGAQETQYF. CDR3 sequence (DNA): TGTGCCAGCAGCGTAGTGCCGGGAGCACAAGAGACCCAGTACTTC. This sequence joins TRBV9 and TRBJ2-5; perhaps TRBD2 as D (6 bases). The germline CDR1 and CDR2 sequences are SGDLS and YYNGEE. The V end lost 0 bases, the J end lost 2 bases, and 11 bases lay between the germline ends. The CDR3 is 15 amino acids.

This chain links TRBV5-1 with TRBJ1-2; D is perhaps TRBD1 (6 bases). This CDR3 has 14 residues. With 0 bases removed from V and 4 bases from J, the gap between germline ends came to 10 bases. Germline CDR1 is SGHRS and CDR2 is YFSETQ. The CDR3 coding sequence is TGCGCCAGCAGCTTGGAGGGGGACCCCTATGGCTACACCTTC. It is translated as CASSLEGDPYGYTF.

J is TRBJ1-3 and V is TRBV7-9, with TRBD1 as a possible D gene (6 bases). Per the germline V gene, CDR1 is SEHNR and CDR2 is FQNEAQ (reference sequence). V lost 5 bases, J lost 8 bases, and 13 bases lay in between. The CDR3 totals 13 residues. The CDR3 nucleotides read TGTGCCAGCAGCCCCAGGAGGGGGGACACCATATATTTT. Translated, it gives CASSPRRGDTIYF.

There are a few counts of this clonotype. The J gene is TRBJ1-3, the V gene TRBV7-2, with a weak D call TRBD1 (5 bases). V was shortened by 5 bases and J by 1 base, with 12 bases between the two germline ends. The CDR3 runs 15 residues. Per germline, CDR1 SGHTA and CDR2 FQGNSA. The CDR3 region has the DNA TGTGCCAGCAGCCAAGCGGCAGGGTCTGGAAACACCATATATTTT. This translates into CASSQAAGSGNTIYF.

The chain has TRBV20-1 and TRBJ1-5, with D perhaps TRBD1 (6 bases). The ends were cut back, 6 bases at V and 3 bases at J, with 12 bases in the middle. From germline, CDR1 is DFQATT and CDR2 SNEGSKA (reference sequence). The CDR3 is 13 amino acids. CDR3 protein: CSAQGPFNQPQHF. Written as DNA, the CDR3 is TGCAGTGCCCAGGGGCCCTTCAATCAGCCCCAGCATTTT.